Below are 5 T cell receptor beta chains sequenced from a single sample in a study of cytomegalovirus exposure and HLA in healthy donors. Generated by immunoSEQ multiplex PCR, the TCRdb table keeps only in-frame clones and is missing some. The sample carries some 150,000 clones, almost 90% recorded once. The source material was PBMCs. These receptors all come from a woman aged 18-35 years in good health and CMV-seropositive.

V gene TRBV19 combines with J gene TRBJ1-1; D is perhaps TRBD1 (5 bases). The CDR3 totals 14 residues. CDR1 is LNHDA and CDR2 is SQIVND in the germline V gene (reference sequence). V lost 7 bases, J lost 5 bases, and 17 bases lay in between. The CDR3 DNA reads TGTGCCAGTATGGCCCCCAGGGTTAAGACTGAAGCTTTCTTT. As protein: CASMAPRVKTEAFF.

J is TRBJ1-1 and V is TRBV19, with D possibly TRBD1 on 6 matching bases. The CDR3 loop spans 14 amino acids. Looked up from germline, CDR1 is LNHDA and CDR2 is SQIVND (reference sequence). V was pared by 6 bases and J by 1 base, with 12 bases between. The CDR3 coding sequence is TGTGCCAGTAGAGGGGACACAGAGAACACTGAAGCTTTCTTT. Protein sequence: CASRGDTENTEAFF.

This chain connects TRBV15 to TRBJ1-4; 7 bases match TRBD1. CDR1 is LNHNV, CDR2 YYDKDF, per germline (reference sequence). The CDR3 is 16 amino acids. J was trimmed by 4 bases and V by 0 bases; bases with no gene match: 5. The CDR3 coding sequence is TGTGCCACCAGCAGAGATCGACAGGGCCTTAATGAAAAACTGTTTTTT. Residues: CATSRDRQGLNEKLFF.

CDR3 protein: CASRSAGGNYEQYF. The CDR3 DNA sequence: TGTGCCAGCCGTTCGGCGGGAGGTAACTACGAGCAGTACTTC. The chain carries TRBV28 and TRBJ2-7; 8 nucleotides match TRBD2. J was trimmed by 3 bases and V by 8 bases; bases with no gene match: 9. The CDR3 has 14 residues. The germline CDR1 and CDR2 sequences are MDHEN and SYDVKM. The whole variable domain, filled in from reference TRBV28 and TRBJ2-7, reads DVKVTQSSRYLVKRTGEKVFLECVQDMDHENMFWYRQDPGLGLRLIYFSYDVKMKEKGDIPEGYSVSREKKERFSLILESASTNQTSMYLCASRSAGGNYEQYFGPGTRLTVT.

The CDR3 is CASSLASGGTGELFF. The CDR3 nucleotides read TGTGCCAGCAGCTTGGCCAGCGGGGGGACCGGGGAGCTGTTTTTT. The chain has TRBV5-6 and TRBJ2-2; 9 nucleotides align to TRBD2. The junction had 2 bases not matched to a gene; V was cut back by 0 bases and J by 5 bases. CDR1 and CDR2 (germline): SGHDT, YYEEEE. There are 15 residues in the CDR3.